The rows below give T cell receptor beta chains drawn from one sample of a study of shared clonotypes between healthy human individuals. Data came from immunoSEQ multiplex PCR; TCRdb stores just in-frame clones and leaves some out. The sample has 190,000 or so clones; 66% are singletons. The sample consisted of memory CD4+ T cells sorted from blood. The receptors come from a man between 25 and 39 years old in good health. Both conserved end residues are part of each CDR3. The D gene is left open where the match is weak. Clone size is not always given. Where it is, it says once, few, many or a class for expanded clones.

TGCAGCGTTGAAGGGACAGGGGTTGCCTATGGCTACACCTTC CSVEGTGVAYGYTF TRBV29-1 NA TRBD1 TRBJ1-2
TGTGCCAGCAGTGAATCGAATTACGGCGAGCAGTACTTC CASSESNYGEQYF TRBV2 few NA TRBJ2-7
TGCGCCAGCAGCTTGGAGGGGGGAGTCACAGATACGCAGTATTTT CASSLEGGVTDTQYF TRBV5-1 NA NA TRBJ2-3
TGCGCCAGCAGCCCGGACAGGCCAGATGGCTACACCTTC CASSPDRPDGYTF TRBV5-1 NA TRBD1 TRBJ1-2
TGTGCCAGCAGTGGATCTAGCGGGTACAATGAGCAGTTCTTC CASSGSSGYNEQFF TRBV2 few TRBD2 TRBJ2-1
TGTGCCAGCAGCAAGGGACAGGGGGCTTTTGATGAGCAGTTCTTC CASSKGQGAFDEQFF TRBV5-4 NA TRBD1 TRBJ2-1
TGTGCCAGCAGCCTAGCGGAGCAGATGGAGACCCAGTACTTC CASSLAEQMETQYF TRBV5-4 NA TRBD2 TRBJ2-5
TGTGCCAGCAGCTTAAGCTTAGCCTCCGGGCCGATCTATGGCTACACCTTC CASSLSLASGPIYGYTF TRBV11-2 NA NA TRBJ1-2
TGTGCCATCAGTCAAGGGACAGGATACAATGAGCAGTTCTTC CAISQGTGYNEQFF TRBV10-3 NA TRBD1 TRBJ2-1
TGTGCCATCAGTGAAGCGCAGCCCAAAAGTGAGCAGTTCTTC CAISEAQPKSEQFF TRBV10-3 NA NA TRBJ2-1
TGTGCCTGGAGTCCACTGGGAGGGTATAACGAGCAGTACTTC CAWSPLGGYNEQYF TRBV30 once TRBD2 TRBJ2-7